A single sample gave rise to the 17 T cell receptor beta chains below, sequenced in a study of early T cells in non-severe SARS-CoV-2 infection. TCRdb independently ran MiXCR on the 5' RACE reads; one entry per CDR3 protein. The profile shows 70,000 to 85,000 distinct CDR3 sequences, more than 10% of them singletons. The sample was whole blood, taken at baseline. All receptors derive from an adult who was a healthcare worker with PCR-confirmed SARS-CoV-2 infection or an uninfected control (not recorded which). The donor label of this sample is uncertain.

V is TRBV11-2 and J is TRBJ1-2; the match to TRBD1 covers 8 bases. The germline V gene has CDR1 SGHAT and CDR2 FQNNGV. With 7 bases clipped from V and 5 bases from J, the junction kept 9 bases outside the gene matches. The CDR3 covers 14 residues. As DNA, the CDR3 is TGTGCCAGCACCATCGGGCAGGGGGCTTATGGCTACACCTTC. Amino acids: CASTIGQGAYGYTF.

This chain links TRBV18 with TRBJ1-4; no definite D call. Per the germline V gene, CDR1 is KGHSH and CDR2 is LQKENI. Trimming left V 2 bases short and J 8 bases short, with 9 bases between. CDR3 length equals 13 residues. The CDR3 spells CASSPGVKEKLFF. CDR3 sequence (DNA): TGTGCCAGCTCACCAGGGGTTAAGGAAAAACTGTTTTTT.

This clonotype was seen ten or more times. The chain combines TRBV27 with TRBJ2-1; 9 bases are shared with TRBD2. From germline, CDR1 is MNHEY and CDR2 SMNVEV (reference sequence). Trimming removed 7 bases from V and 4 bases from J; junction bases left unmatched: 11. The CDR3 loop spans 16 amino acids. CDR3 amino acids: CASNPSRLAGYNEQFF. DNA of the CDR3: TGTGCCAGCAATCCCTCGAGGCTAGCGGGGTACAATGAGCAGTTCTTC.

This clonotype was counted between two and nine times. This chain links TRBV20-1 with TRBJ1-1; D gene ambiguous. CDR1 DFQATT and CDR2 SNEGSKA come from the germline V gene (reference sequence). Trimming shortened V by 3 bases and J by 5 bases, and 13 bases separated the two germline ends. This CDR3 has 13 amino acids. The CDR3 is CSASDVGGTEAFF. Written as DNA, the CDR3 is TGCAGTGCTAGTGACGTGGGAGGGACTGAAGCTTTCTTT.

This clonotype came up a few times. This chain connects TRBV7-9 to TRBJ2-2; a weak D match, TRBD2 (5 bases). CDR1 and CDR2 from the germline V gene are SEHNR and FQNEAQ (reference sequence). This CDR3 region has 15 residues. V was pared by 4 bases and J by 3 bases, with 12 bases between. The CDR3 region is CASSSMERHTGELFF. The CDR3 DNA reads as TGTGCCAGCAGCTCCATGGAGCGGCACACCGGGGAGCTGTTTTTT.

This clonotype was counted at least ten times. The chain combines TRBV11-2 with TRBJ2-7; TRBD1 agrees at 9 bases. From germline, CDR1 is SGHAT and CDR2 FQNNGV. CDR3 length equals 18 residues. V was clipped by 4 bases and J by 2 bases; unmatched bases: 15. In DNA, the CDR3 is TGTGCCAGCAGCTCCACTACCCTCGTGGGACAGGGAGCCTACGAGCAGTACTTC. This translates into CASSSTTLVGQGAYEQYF.

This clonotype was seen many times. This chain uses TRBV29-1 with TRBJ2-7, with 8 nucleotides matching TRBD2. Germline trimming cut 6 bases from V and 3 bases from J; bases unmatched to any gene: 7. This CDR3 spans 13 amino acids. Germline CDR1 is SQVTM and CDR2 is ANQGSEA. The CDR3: CSVDGTSRYEQYF. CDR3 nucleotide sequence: TGCAGCGTCGACGGGACTAGTCGCTACGAGCAGTACTTC.

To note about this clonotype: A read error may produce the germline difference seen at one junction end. The CDR3 DNA is TGCGCCGGCAGCTTGCGACTAGCGGGGGGGCCAGATACGCAGTATTTT. It encodes CAGSLRLAGGPDTQYF. The chain uses TRBV5-1 and TRBJ2-3, with 14 bases fitting TRBD2. This CDR3 contains 16 residues. CDR1 and CDR2 (germline): SGHRS, YFSETQ.

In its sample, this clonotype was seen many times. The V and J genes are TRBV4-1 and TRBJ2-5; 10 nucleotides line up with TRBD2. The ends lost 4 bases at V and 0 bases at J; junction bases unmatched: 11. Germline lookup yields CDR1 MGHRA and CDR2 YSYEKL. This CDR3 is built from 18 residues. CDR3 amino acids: CASSPYGLAGANQETQYF. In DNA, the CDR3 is TGCGCCAGCAGCCCATATGGCCTAGCGGGGGCGAACCAAGAGACCCAGTACTTC.

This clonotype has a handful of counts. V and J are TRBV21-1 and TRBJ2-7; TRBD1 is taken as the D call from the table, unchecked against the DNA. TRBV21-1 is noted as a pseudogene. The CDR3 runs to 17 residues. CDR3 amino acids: CASSKKPGRTGTYEQYF. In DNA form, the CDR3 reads TGTGCCAGCAGCAAAAAGCCCGGACGGACAGGAACCTACGAGCAGTACTTC.

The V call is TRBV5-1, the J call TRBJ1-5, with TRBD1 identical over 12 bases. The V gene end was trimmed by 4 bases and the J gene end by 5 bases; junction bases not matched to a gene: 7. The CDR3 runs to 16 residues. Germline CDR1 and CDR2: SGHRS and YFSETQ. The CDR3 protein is CASSPGTGGPYQPQHF. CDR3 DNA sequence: TGCGCCAGCAGCCCCGGGACAGGGGGCCCCTATCAGCCCCAGCATTTT. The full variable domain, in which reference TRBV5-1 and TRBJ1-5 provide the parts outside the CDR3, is KAGVTQTPRYLIKTRGQQVTLSCSPISGHRSVSWYQQTPGQGLQFLFEYFSETQRNKGNFPGRFSGRQFSNSRSEMNVSTLELGDSALYLCASSPGTGGPYQPQHFGDGTRLSIL.

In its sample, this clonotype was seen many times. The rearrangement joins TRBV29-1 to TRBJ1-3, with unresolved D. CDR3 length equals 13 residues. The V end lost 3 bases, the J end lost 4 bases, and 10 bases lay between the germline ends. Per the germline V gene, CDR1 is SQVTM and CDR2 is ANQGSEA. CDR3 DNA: TGCAGCGTTGATCCGGGGTACGGAAACACCATATATTTT. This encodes CSVDPGYGNTIYF.

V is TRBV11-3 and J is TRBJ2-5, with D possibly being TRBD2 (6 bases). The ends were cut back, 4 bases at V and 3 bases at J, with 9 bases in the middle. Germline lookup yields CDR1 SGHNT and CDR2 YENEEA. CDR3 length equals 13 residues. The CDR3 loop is CASSYGSEETQYF. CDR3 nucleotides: TGTGCCAGCAGCTACGGGAGTGAAGAGACCCAGTACTTC. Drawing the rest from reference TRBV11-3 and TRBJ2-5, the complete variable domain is EAGVVQSPRYKIIEKKQPVAFWCNPISGHNTLYWYLQNLGQGPELLIRYENEEAVDDSQLPKDRFSAERLKGVDSTLKIQPAELGDSAVYLCASSYGSEETQYFGPGTRLLVL.

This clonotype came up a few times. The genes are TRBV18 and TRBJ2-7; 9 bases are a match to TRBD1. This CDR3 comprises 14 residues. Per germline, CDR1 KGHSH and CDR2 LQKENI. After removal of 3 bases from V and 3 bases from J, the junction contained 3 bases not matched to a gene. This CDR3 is CASSPGTGNYEQYF. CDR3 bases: TGTGCCAGCTCACCTGGGACAGGGAACTACGAGCAGTACTTC.

The CDR3 here is CASSSGLAGGPDTQYF. The CDR3 bases are TGTGCCAGCAGCTCAGGACTAGCGGGAGGCCCAGATACGCAGTATTTT. The gene calls are TRBV5-5 and TRBJ2-3; 14 bases are a match to TRBD2. J was trimmed by 4 bases and V by 3 bases; bases with no gene match: 4. The CDR3 length is 16 residues. Germline V gene lookup returns CDR1 SGHKS and CDR2 YYEKEE (reference sequence).

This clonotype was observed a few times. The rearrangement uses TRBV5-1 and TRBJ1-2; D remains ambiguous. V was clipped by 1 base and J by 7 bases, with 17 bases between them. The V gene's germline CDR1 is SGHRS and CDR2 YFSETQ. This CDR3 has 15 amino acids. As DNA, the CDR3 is TGCGCCAGCAGCTTGACGCAATTGGGCGCGGGTGGCTACACCTTC. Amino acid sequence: CASSLTQLGAGGYTF.

This chain's CDR3 is CASSEGLAGYF. In DNA form, the CDR3 reads TGTGCCAGCAGCGAGGGACTAGCGGGGTATTTT. V usage is TRBV6-2 or TRBV6-3 and J usage is TRBJ2-3, with 12 bases matching TRBD2. V lost 6 bases to trimming and J lost 14 bases; unmatched junction nucleotides: 3. This CDR3 is 11 amino acids long. CDR1 and CDR2 (germline): MNHEY, SVGEGT.